The 27 T cell receptor beta chains given below trace back to one sample, sequenced in a study of CD8+CD57+ T cells in acquired aplastic anemia. For sequencing, patients were chosen who had shown expansion of CD8+CD57+ cells by flow cytometry. CDR3 and TCR beta VDJ profiling relied on a genomic DNA template. Each CDR3 protein is one row after TCRdb ran MiXCR on the reads. The data hold around 170,000 distinct CDR3 sequences, with 48% observed a single time. The specimen sequenced was sorted CD4+, CD8+, or CD8+CD57+ T cells (not recorded which) from PBMCs. The source of these receptors is a human donor with aplastic anemia.

This clonotype was seen repeatedly, ten times or more. The V gene is TRBV14, the J gene TRBJ2-3, with 11 bases identical to TRBD2. V lost 0 bases, J lost 5 bases, and 4 bases stayed unmatched. This CDR3 region has 16 residues. CDR1 is SGHDN, CDR2 FVKESK, per germline. CDR3: CASSQDGGLAGDTQYF. The CDR3, as DNA: TGTGCCAGCAGCCAAGATGGAGGACTAGCGGGAGATACGCAGTATTTT.

In its sample, this clonotype was seen once. The chain joins TRBV19 to TRBJ2-7; TRBD1 aligns across 8 bases. The germline V gene encodes CDR1 LNHDA and CDR2 SQIVND (reference sequence). The CDR3 loop spans 15 amino acids. Trimming at V came to 1 base and at J to 3 bases, leaving 5 bases not matched to a gene. CDR3 residues: CASSIATGANYEQYF. CDR3 nucleotides: TGTGCCAGTAGTATAGCGACAGGGGCCAACTACGAGCAGTACTTC. Supplemented by reference TRBV19 and TRBJ2-7, the full variable domain reads DGGITQSPKYLFRKEGQNVTLSCEQNLNHDAMYWYRQDPGQGLRLIYYSQIVNDFQKGDIAEGYSVSREKKESFPLTVTSAQKNPTAFYLCASSIATGANYEQYFGPGTRLTVT.

The V gene is TRBV11-3, the J gene TRBJ1-1, with D tentatively TRBD1 (6 bases). The germline CDR1 and CDR2 sequences are SGHNT and YENEEA. The CDR3 loop spans 16 amino acids. Trimming left V 5 bases short and J 1 base short, with 17 bases between. CDR3 region: CASSPLWGQKNTEAFF. DNA of the CDR3: TGTGCCAGCAGCCCCCTCTGGGGGCAGAAGAACACTGAAGCTTTCTTT.

J is TRBJ2-1 and V is TRBV11-1, with 8 positions matching TRBD2. This CDR3 spans 18 amino acids. From germline, CDR1 is SGHAT and CDR2 FQDESV (reference sequence). The junction had 10 bases not matched to a gene; V was cut back by 3 bases and J by 0 bases. The CDR3, as DNA: TGTGCCAGCAGCTTTGGGACTAGTGGGTCGCCCTCCTACAATGAGCAGTTCTTC. Translated: CASSFGTSGSPSYNEQFF.

This clonotype showed up many times. The rearrangement uses TRBV7-3 and TRBJ2-4, with a weak D call TRBD1 (5 bases). This CDR3 comprises 14 residues. V dropped 5 bases and J dropped 7 bases, with 15 bases sitting between them. From germline, CDR1 is SGHTA and CDR2 FQGTGA. In DNA, the CDR3 is TGTGCCAGCAGCCTAGGGGCTGGGAAGAACATTCAGTACTTC. Translation gives CASSLGAGKNIQYF.

J is TRBJ2-3 and V is TRBV7-3; no definite D call. This CDR3 contains 13 residues. V lost 1 base, J lost 11 bases, and 13 bases lay in between. CDR1 is SGHTA and CDR2 is FQGTGA in the germline V gene. The CDR3 region is CASSLSYGSQQYF. CDR3 nucleotide sequence: TGTGCCAGCAGCTTAAGTTATGGCAGTCAGCAGTATTTT.

Points on this clonotype: A much bigger clone sits one base away, suggesting this may be a read error. The chain is built from TRBV11-3 and TRBJ2-1; D possibly corresponds to TRBD2 (5 bases). The CDR3 is 13 amino acids. Deletions cut 0 bases from V and 6 bases from J, with 6 bases between. The germline V gene encodes CDR1 SGHNT and CDR2 YENEEA. The CDR3 here is CASSLERANEQFF. The CDR3 DNA is TGTGCCAGCAGCTTAGAGAGGGCCAATGAGCAGTTCTTC.

This clonotype was seen a few times. The CDR3 reads CSVVTGTAYEQYF. DNA for the CDR3: TGCAGCGTTGTGACAGGGACAGCCTACGAGCAGTACTTC. The chain couples TRBV29-1 to TRBJ2-7; 7 nucleotides align to TRBD1. V lost 4 bases and J lost 2; bases outside the gene matches: 5. This CDR3 comprises 13 residues. Per germline, CDR1 SQVTM and CDR2 ANQGSEA.

The table lists this clonotype with a few counts. The V call is TRBV15, the J call TRBJ2-1; D is undetermined. CDR1 and CDR2 from the germline V gene are LNHNV and YYDKDF (reference sequence). CDR3 length: 13 residues. With 0 bases removed from V and 10 bases from J, the gap between germline ends came to 10 bases. The CDR3 is CATSRDVPGEQFF. For the CDR3, the DNA is TGTGCCACCAGCAGAGATGTCCCGGGCGAGCAGTTCTTC. The full variable domain, with the rest looked up from reference TRBV15 and TRBJ2-1, is DAMVIQNPRYQVTQFGKPVTLSCSQTLNHNVMYWYQQKSSQAPKLLFHYYDKDFNNEADTPDNFQSRRPNTSFCFLDIRSPGLGDTAMYLCATSRDVPGEQFFGPGTRLTVL.

This clonotype was found many times. The rearrangement uses TRBV2 and TRBJ2-7; D might be TRBD1 (6 bases). Trimming took off 4 bases at V and 6 bases at J, with 16 bases between the two ends. This CDR3 is built from 14 residues. CDR1 SNHLY and CDR2 FYNNEI come from the germline V gene. CDR3 sequence: CASSVRTGTREQYF. The CDR3, as DNA: TGTGCCAGCAGTGTACGAACAGGGACCCGCGAGCAGTACTTC.

This clonotype was seen many times. The chain carries TRBV9 and TRBJ2-7; 7 bases agree with TRBD2. The ends lost 0 bases at V and 3 bases at J; junction bases unmatched: 9. The germline CDR1 and CDR2 sequences are SGDLS and YYNGEE. The CDR3 totals 16 residues. This CDR3 reads CASSVAHTSANYEQYF. In DNA, the CDR3 is TGTGCCAGCAGCGTAGCCCACACTAGCGCAAACTACGAGCAGTACTTC.

The chain is built from TRBV15 and TRBJ2-3, with a possible D match to TRBD1 (5 bases). There are 15 residues in the CDR3. Trimming left V 0 bases short and J 1 base short, with 8 bases between. Germline V gene data show CDR1 as LNHNV and CDR2 as YYDKDF (reference sequence). CDR3 DNA sequence: TGTGCCACCAGCAGAGAAGTCAGGGGCACAGATACGCAGTATTTT. Encoded protein: CATSREVRGTDTQYF.

The V and J genes are TRBV2 and TRBJ2-5, with TRBD2 matching over 15 bases. Germline V gene data show CDR1 as SNHLY and CDR2 as FYNNEI. There are 15 residues in the CDR3. The ends lost 10 bases at V and 4 bases at J; junction bases unmatched: 7. The CDR3 DNA is TGTGCCACAAACAGGGGACTAGCGGGAGGAGAGACCCAGTACTTC. Translated, it gives CATNRGLAGGETQYF.

V is TRBV19 and J is TRBJ1-5, with D uncertain. Germline CDR1 LNHDA, CDR2 SQIVND (reference sequence). CDR3 length: 14 amino acids. Trimming took 1 base from V and 5 from J, leaving 9 bases between them. CDR3 nucleotide sequence: TGTGCCAGTAGTATAGCGCCAGCCCATCAGCCCCAGCATTTT. It is translated as CASSIAPAHQPQHF.

As regards this clonotype: One base away lies a much larger clone, so this may be a sequencing read error. The conserved phenylalanine or tryptophan is not found at the CDR3 terminus, so this likely reflects a read error. The chain carries TRBV5-5 and TRBJ1-2; possible D gene TRBD1, 5 bases. Germline V gene data show CDR1 as SGHKS and CDR2 as YYEKEE (reference sequence). This CDR3 spans 15 amino acids. Trimming stripped 0 bases from V and 4 bases from J, with 13 bases between. The CDR3 region has the DNA TGTGCCAGCAGCTTGGCCGAAGGGGCAGGCTATGGCTACACCTCC. Its translation is CASSLAEGAGYGYTS.

A single count supports this clonotype. The chain uses TRBV2 and TRBJ2-5; a possible D gene is TRBD1 (6 bases). Germline V CDR1 and CDR2: SNHLY, FYNNEI. This CDR3 contains 11 residues. V lost 10 bases to trimming and J lost 2 bases, with 8 bases between them. CDR3 in amino acids: CATGQQETQYF. The DNA of the CDR3 is TGTGCCACCGGACAGCAAGAGACCCAGTACTTC.

This chain connects TRBV24-1 to TRBJ2-7; perhaps TRBD2 as D (6 bases). CDR1 and CDR2 from the germline V gene are KGHDR and SFDVKD. V lost 5 bases, J lost 4 bases, and 14 bases lay in between. The CDR3 has 14 amino acids. CDR3 DNA: TGTGCCACCAGTGCTGGGCGGGATGGGTACGAGCAGTACTTC. As protein: CATSAGRDGYEQYF.

The chain's CDR3 is CASGLGSEKLFF. CDR3 DNA sequence: TGTGCCAGCGGGTTAGGATCCGAAAAACTGTTTTTT. V and J are TRBV27 and TRBJ1-4; D is unresolved. Trimming cost V 8 bases and J 8 bases, with 12 bases left between them. The CDR3 is made up of 12 amino acids. Germline V gives CDR1 MNHEY, CDR2 SMNVEV (reference sequence).

The rearrangement links TRBV5-1 to TRBJ2-7, with 9 bases identical to TRBD1. V was clipped by 4 bases and J by 9 bases; unmatched bases: 8. The CDR3 spans 13 residues. The germline V gene encodes CDR1 SGHRS and CDR2 YFSETQ. CDR3 bases: TGCGCCAGCAGCGTTGGACAGGGGAACGCGCAGTACTTC. Its protein product is CASSVGQGNAQYF. The variable domain in full, completed from reference TRBV5-1 and TRBJ2-7, reads KAGVTQTPRYLIKTRGQQVTLSCSPISGHRSVSWYQQTPGQGLQFLFEYFSETQRNKGNFPGRFSGRQFSNSRSEMNVSTLELGDSALYLCASSVGQGNAQYFGPGTRLTVT.

This clonotype has a count of ten or more. The chain has TRBV5-6 and TRBJ2-3; 7 bases fit TRBD2. The V gene's germline CDR1 is SGHDT and CDR2 YYEEEE. This CDR3 is built from 15 residues. V lost 0 bases and J lost 9; bases outside the gene matches: 10. CDR3 amino acids: CASSLVREGHATQYF. CDR3 sequence (DNA): TGTGCCAGCAGCTTGGTTAGGGAGGGCCATGCCACGCAGTATTTT.

This clonotype appeared a single time. The chain couples TRBV29-1 to TRBJ1-1; no definite D call. Germline CDR1 and CDR2: SQVTM and ANQGSEA. The length of the CDR3 is 14 residues. V was shortened by 3 bases and J by 4 bases, with 15 bases between the two germline ends. The CDR3 DNA sequence: TGCAGCGTTGACCCTAAAACAGAGGGCACTGAAGCTTTCTTT. This gives the protein CSVDPKTEGTEAFF.

V usage is TRBV19 and J usage is TRBJ1-1; possibly TRBD1 for D (6 bases). Per germline, CDR1 LNHDA and CDR2 SQIVND (reference sequence). The germline V and J ends were trimmed by 4 bases and 4 bases, with 10 bases remaining between them. The CDR3 totals 13 residues. DNA of the CDR3: TGTGCCAGTAGTACAGGGGCAAGCACTGAAGCTTTCTTT. Residues: CASSTGASTEAFF.

This chain uses TRBV5-1 with TRBJ2-3; TRBD2 matches 9 bases. Germline trimming cut 9 bases from V and 2 bases from J; bases unmatched to any gene: 7. This CDR3 has 14 amino acids. Germline V gene data show CDR1 as SGHRS and CDR2 as YFSETQ. The CDR3 protein is CATKAGGHTDTQYF. The CDR3 nucleotides are TGCGCCACTAAAGCGGGGGGACACACAGATACGCAGTATTTT.

A remark on this clonotype: A much larger clone is a single base away; this may be a read error. The CDR3: CASSGASGSATDTQYF. In DNA form, the CDR3 reads TGCGCCAGCAGCGGGGCTAGCGGGAGCGCAACAGATACGCAGTATTTT. The chain has TRBV5-1 and TRBJ2-3; 10 positions agree with TRBD2. The CDR3 consists of 16 residues. Germline V CDR1 and CDR2: SGHRS, YFSETQ. J gave up 3 bases and V 4 bases, and 8 bases lay outside the gene matches.

The chain uses TRBV9 and TRBJ1-6; TRBD1 matches at 10 bases. Germline V CDR1 and CDR2: SGDLS, YYNGEE. The CDR3 runs 17 residues. V lost 4 bases, J lost 9 bases, and 13 bases stayed unmatched. The CDR3 is CASSQGGTGATFSPLHF. Here the CDR3 DNA reads TGTGCCAGCAGCCAAGGGGGGACAGGGGCAACATTTTCACCCCTCCACTTT.

The chain is built from TRBV7-3 and TRBJ2-7; 7 nucleotides align to TRBD2. The trim removed 5 bases at V and 6 bases at J, leaving 10 bases unmatched. The CDR3 runs 14 residues. CDR1 is SGHTA, CDR2 FQGTGA, per germline. CDR3 coding DNA: TGTGCCAGCAGCACAGGACTAGAATCGGCCGAGCAGTACTTC. This encodes CASSTGLESAEQYF.

The chain recombines TRBV15 with TRBJ2-7, with D unclear. CDR3 length: 13 residues. Trimming stripped 1 base from V and 0 bases from J, with 4 bases between. CDR1 and CDR2 from the germline V gene are LNHNV and YYDKDF (reference sequence). CDR3 amino acids: CATSRAFSYEQYF. The DNA for the CDR3 is TGTGCCACCAGCAGAGCCTTCTCCTACGAGCAGTACTTC.